This T cell receptor beta chain was captured in a study of T cells in Graves' hyperthyroidism and ophthalmopathy. Using RNA transcripts as the source, TCR beta CDR3 regions were amplified. Primed by the HTBI set, a first-round RT-PCR was run on the TCR CDR3. Via MiXCR, TCRdb re-called the multiplex PCR reads, giving one row per CDR3 protein. The data contain about 550,000 distinct CDR3 sequences, about a fifth of them singletons. CDR3 length: 12 residues. Germline lookup yields CDR1 SQVTM and CDR2 ANQGSEA. V was shortened by 7 bases and J by 1 base, with 10 bases between the two germline ends. This clonotype was seen just once.

This clonotype was sampled from a man aged 18 to 29 with Graves' hyperthyroidism. The gene calls are TRBV29-1 and TRBJ2-5, with D maybe TRBD2 (6 bases). The sample consisted of blood. CDR3 DNA sequence: TGCAGCGGCGATAGCGGCCAAGAGACCCAGTACTTC. Translated: CSGDSGQETQYF.